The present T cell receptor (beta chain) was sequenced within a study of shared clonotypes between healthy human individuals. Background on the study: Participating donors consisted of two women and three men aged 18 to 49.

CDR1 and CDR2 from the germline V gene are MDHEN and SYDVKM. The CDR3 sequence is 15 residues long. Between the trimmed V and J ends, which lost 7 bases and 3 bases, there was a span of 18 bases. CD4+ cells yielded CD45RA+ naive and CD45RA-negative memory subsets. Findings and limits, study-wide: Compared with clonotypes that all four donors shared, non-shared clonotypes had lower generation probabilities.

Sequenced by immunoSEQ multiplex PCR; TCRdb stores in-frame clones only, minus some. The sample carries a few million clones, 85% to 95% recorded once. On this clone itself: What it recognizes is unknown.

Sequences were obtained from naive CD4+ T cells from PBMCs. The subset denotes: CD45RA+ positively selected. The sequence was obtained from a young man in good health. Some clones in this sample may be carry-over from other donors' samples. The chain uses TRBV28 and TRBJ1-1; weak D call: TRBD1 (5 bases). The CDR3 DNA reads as TGTGCCAGCACCAACCCCCGGGACGGTCACACTGAAGCTTTCTTT. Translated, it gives CASTNPRDGHTEAFF.